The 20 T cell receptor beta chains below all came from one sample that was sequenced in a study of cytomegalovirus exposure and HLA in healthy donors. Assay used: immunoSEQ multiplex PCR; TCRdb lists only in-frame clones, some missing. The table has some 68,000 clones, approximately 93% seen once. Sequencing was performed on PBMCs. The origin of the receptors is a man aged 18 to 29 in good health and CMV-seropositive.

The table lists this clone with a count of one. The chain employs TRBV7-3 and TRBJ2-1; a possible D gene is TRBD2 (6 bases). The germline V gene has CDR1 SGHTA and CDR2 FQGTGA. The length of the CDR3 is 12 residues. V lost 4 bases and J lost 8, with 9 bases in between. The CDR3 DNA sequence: TGTGCCAGCAGCTCTACGGGAGATGAGCAGTTCTTC. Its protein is CASSSTGDEQFF. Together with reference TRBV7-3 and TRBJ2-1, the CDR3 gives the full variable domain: GAGVSQTPSNKVTEKGKYVELRCDPISGHTALYWYRQSLGQGPEFLIYFQGTGAADDSGLPNDRFFAVRPEGSVSTLKIQRTERGDSAVYLCASSSTGDEQFFGPGTRLTVL.

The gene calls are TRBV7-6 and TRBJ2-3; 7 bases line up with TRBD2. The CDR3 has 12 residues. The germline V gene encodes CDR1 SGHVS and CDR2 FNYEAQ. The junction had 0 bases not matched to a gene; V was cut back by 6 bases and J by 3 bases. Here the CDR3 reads CASRGGTDTQYF. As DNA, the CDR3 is TGTGCCAGCAGGGGGGGGACAGATACGCAGTATTTT.

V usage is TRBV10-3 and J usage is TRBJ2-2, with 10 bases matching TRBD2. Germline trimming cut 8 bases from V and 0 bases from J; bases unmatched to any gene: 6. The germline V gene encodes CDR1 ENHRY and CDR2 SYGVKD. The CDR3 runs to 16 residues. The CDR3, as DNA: TGTGCCATCGGAGGTAGCGGGAGGCCGAACACCGGGGAGCTGTTTTTT. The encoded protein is CAIGGSGRPNTGELFF.

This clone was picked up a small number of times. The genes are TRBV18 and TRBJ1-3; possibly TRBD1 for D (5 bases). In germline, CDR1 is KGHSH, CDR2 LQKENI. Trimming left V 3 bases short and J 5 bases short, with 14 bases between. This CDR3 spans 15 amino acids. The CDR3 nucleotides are TGTGCCAGCTCACCCCCGACAGTCGTGAGAAACACCATATATTTT. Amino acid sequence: CASSPPTVVRNTIYF.

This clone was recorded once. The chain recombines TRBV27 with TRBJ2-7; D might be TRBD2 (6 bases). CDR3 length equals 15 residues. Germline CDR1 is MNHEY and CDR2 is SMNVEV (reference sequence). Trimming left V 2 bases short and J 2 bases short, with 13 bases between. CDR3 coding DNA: TGTGCCAGCAGTTTAGGGGGGAAGCTGGCCTACGAGCAGTACTTC. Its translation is CASSLGGKLAYEQYF.

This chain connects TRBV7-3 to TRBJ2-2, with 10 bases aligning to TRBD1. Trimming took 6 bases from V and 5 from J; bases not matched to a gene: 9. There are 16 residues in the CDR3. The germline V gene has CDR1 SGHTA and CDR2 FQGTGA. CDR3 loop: CASSRRDRGPTGELFF. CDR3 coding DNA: TGTGCCAGCAGTAGACGGGACAGGGGACCTACCGGGGAGCTGTTTTTT.

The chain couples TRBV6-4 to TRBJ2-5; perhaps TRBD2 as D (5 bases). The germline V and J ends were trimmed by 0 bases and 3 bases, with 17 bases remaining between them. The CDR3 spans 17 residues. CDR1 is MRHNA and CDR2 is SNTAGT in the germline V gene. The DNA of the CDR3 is TGTGCCAGCAGTGACTCGGAAGGGAGCCAAGGGAAAGAGACCCAGTACTTC. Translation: CASSDSEGSQGKETQYF.

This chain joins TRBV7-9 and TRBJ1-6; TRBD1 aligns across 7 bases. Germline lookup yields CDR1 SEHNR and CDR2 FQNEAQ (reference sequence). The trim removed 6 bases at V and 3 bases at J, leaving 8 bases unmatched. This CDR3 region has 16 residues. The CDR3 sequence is CASSSTGDVYNSPLHF. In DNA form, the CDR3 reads TGTGCCAGCAGTTCTACAGGGGACGTCTATAATTCACCCCTCCACTTT.

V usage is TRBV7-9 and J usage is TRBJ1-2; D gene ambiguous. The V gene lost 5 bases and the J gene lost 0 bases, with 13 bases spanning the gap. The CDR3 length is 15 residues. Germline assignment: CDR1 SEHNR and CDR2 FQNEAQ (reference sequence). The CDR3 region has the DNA TGTGCCAGCAGCACCTCAGTGGGCTCTAACTATGGCTACACCTTC. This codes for CASSTSVGSNYGYTF.

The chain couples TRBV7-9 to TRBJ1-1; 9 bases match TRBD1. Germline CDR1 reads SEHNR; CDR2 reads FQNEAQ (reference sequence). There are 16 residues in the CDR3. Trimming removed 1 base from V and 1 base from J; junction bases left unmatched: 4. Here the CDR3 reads CASSLDPGQGNTEAFF. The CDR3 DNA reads TGTGCCAGCAGCTTAGATCCGGGACAGGGGAACACTGAAGCTTTCTTT.

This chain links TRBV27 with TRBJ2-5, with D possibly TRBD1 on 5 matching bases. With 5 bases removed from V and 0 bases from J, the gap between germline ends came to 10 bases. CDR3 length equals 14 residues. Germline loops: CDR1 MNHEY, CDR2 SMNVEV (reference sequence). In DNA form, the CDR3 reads TGTGCCAGCAGTACCCCAGGGTACCAAGAGACCCAGTACTTC. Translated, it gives CASSTPGYQETQYF.

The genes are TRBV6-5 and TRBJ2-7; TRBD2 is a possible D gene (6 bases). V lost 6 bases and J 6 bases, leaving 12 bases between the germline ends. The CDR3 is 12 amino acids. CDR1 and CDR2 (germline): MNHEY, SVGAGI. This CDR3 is CASRSPGGEQYF. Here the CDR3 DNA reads TGTGCCAGCAGGTCCCCCGGGGGCGAGCAGTACTTC.

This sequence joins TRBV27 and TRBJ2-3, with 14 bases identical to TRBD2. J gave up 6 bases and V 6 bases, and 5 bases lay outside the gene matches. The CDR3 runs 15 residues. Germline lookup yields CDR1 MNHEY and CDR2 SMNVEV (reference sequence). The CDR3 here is CASRPGLAGVDTQYF. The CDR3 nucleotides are TGTGCCAGCAGGCCGGGACTAGCGGGAGTGGATACGCAGTATTTT.

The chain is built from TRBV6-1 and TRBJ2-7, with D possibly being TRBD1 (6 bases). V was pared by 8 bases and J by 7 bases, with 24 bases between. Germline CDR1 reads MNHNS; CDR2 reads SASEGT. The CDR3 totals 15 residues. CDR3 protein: CASCFRGTACNEQYF. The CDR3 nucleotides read TGTGCCAGCTGTTTCAGGGGAACGGCATGTAATGAGCAGTACTTC.

As DNA, the CDR3 is TGTGCCAGCAGCGGGACTAGCGGGAGTTACAATGAGCAGTTCTTC. Protein sequence: CASSGTSGSYNEQFF. This rearrangement joins TRBV7-9 to TRBJ2-1, with 14 nucleotides matching TRBD2. V trimming: 5 bases; J trimming: 4 bases; junction bases outside the gene matches: 1. This CDR3 has 15 amino acids. CDR1 is SEHNR, CDR2 FQNEAQ, per germline (reference sequence).

In nucleotides, the CDR3 is TGTGCCAGCAGTGAAACCCAGGGCGACACAGATACGCAGTATTTT. Its protein product is CASSETQGDTDTQYF. V is TRBV6-1 and J is TRBJ2-3; a weak D match, TRBD1 (5 bases). Trimming pared 2 bases from V and 2 bases from J, leaving 11 bases between. CDR3 length: 15 amino acids. CDR1 MNHNS and CDR2 SASEGT come from the germline V gene.

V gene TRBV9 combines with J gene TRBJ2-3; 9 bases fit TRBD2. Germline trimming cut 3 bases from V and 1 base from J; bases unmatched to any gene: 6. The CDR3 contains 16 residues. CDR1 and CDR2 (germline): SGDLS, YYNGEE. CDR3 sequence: CASSAREGRGTDTQYF. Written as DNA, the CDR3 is TGTGCCAGCAGCGCGCGGGAGGGCCGTGGCACAGATACGCAGTATTTT.

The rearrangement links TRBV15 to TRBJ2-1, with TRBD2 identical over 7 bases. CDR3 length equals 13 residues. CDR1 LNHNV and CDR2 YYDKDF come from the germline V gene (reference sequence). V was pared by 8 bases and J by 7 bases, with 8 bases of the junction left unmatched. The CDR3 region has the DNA TGTGCCACCGTGGGAGGGGTGGTGAATGAGCAGTTCTTC. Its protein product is CATVGGVVNEQFF.

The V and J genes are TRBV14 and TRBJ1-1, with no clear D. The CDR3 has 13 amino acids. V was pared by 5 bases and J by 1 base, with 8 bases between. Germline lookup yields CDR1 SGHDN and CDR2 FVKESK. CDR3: CASSFTANTEAFF. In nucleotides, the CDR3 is TGTGCCAGCAGCTTTACAGCGAACACTGAAGCTTTCTTT.

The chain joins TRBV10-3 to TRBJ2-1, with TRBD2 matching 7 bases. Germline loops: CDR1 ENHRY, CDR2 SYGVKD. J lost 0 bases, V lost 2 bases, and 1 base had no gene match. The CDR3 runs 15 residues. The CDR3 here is CAISEGGVSYNEQFF. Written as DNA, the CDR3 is TGTGCCATCAGTGAGGGGGGGGTCTCCTACAATGAGCAGTTCTTC.